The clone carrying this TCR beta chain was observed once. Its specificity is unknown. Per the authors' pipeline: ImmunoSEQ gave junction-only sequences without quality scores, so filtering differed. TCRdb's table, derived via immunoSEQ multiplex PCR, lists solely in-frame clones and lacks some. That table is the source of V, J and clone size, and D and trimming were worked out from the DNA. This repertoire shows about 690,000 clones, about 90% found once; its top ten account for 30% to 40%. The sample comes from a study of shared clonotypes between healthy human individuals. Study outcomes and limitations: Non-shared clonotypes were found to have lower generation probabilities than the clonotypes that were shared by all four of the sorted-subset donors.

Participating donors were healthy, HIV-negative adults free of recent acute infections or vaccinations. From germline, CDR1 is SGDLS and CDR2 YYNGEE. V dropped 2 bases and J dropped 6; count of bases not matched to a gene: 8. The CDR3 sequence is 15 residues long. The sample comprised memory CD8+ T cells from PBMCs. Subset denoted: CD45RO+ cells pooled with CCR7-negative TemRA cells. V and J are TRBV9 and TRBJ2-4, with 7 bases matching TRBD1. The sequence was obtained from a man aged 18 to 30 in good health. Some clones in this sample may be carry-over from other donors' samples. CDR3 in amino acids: CASSVTGTERNIQYF. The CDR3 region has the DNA TGTGCCAGCAGCGTCACCGGGACAGAACGAAACATTCAGTACTTC.